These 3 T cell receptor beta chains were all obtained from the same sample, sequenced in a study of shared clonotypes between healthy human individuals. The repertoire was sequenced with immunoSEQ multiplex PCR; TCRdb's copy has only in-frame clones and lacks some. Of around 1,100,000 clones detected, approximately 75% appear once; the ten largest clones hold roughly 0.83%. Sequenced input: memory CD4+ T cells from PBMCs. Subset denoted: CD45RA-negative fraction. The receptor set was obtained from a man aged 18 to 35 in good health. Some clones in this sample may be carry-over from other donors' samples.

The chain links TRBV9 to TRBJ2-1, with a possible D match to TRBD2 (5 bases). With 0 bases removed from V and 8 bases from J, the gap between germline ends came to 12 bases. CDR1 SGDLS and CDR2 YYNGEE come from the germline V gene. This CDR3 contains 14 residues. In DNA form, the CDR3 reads TGTGCCAGCAGCGTAGTCTCGTCTAGCTATGAGCAGTTCTTC. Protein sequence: CASSVVSSSYEQFF.

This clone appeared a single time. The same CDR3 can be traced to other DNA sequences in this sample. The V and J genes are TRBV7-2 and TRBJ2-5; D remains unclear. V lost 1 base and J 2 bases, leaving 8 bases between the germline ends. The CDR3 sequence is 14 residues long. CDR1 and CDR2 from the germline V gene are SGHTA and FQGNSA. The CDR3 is CASSLERGQETQYF. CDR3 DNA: TGTGCCAGCAGCTTAGAGCGCGGACAAGAGACCCAGTACTTC.

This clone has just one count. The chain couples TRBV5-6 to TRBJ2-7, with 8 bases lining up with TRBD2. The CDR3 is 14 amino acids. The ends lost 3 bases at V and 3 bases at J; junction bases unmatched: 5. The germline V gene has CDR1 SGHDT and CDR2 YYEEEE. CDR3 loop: CASSWRSGSYEQYF. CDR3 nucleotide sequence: TGTGCCAGCAGCTGGAGGAGCGGGAGCTACGAGCAGTACTTC. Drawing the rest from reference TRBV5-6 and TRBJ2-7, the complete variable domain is DAGVTQSPTHLIKTRGQQVTLRCSPKSGHDTVSWYQQALGQGPQFIFQYYEEEERQRGNFPDRFSGHQFPNYSSELNVNALLLGDSALYLCASSWRSGSYEQYFGPGTRLTVT.